The clone carrying this T cell receptor beta chain was counted once. Its antigen is still unknown. Repertoires were generated with immunoSEQ multiplex PCR, while TCRdb's copy carries only in-frame clones and drops some. The sample lists about 72,000 clones, more than 75% occurring once. V was pared by 8 bases and J by 5 bases, with 12 bases between. Germline loops: CDR1 MDHEN, CDR2 SYDVKM. There are 12 residues in the CDR3. Indicated time point: pretreatment peripheral blood. This sample was taken from a study of PD-L1 blockade in urothelial cancer. Study information: Every 3 weeks, patients received intravenous atezolizumab 1,200 mg, beginning 2014. At 6 weeks and at 3 weeks (second dose) after treatment start, blood was analyzed. Study observations and caveats: Blood TCR clonality below the median before treatment was a predictor of better survival.

The starting material was PBMCs, obtained around atezolizumab (anti-PD-L1) treatment. This TCR was recovered from a man in his 60s with urothelial cancer. This sequence joins TRBV28 and TRBJ1-2, with a weak D call TRBD1 (5 bases). Written as DNA, the CDR3 is TGTGCCAGCGCGGGCGGGGGTTATGGCTACACCTTC. Amino acid sequence: CASAGGGYGYTF.